This T cell receptor (beta chain) was identified during a study of identical twins. One entry per CDR3 protein results from TCRdb running MiXCR on the 5' RACE reads. The table includes approximately 1.8 million distinct CDR3 sequences, 32% detected once. The TCR originated in a newborn girl in good health. The source material was cord blood.

CDR3 loop: CASSEPGRSNQPQHF. For the CDR3, the DNA is TGTGCCAGCAGTGAACCGGGAAGGAGCAATCAGCCCCAGCATTTT. The chain couples TRBV6-1 to TRBJ1-5; D not resolved. The ends were cut back, 2 bases at V and 1 base at J, with 9 bases in the middle. CDR3 length: 15 amino acids. The germline CDR1 and CDR2 sequences are MNHNS and SASEGT.